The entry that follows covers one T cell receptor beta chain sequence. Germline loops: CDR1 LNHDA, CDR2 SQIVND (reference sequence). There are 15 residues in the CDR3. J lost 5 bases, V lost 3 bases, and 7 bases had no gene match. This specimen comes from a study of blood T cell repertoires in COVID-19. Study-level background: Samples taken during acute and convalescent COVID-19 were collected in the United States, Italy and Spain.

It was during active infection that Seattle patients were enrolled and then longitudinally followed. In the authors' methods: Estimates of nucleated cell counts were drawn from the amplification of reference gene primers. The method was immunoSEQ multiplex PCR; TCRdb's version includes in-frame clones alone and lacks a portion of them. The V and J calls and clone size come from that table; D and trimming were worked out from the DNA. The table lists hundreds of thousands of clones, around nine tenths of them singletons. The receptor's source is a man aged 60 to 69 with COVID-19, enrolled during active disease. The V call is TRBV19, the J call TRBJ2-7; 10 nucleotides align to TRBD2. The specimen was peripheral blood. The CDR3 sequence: CASSIGLAVSNEQYF. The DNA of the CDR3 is TGTGCCAGTAGTATCGGACTAGCGGTCTCAAACGAGCAGTACTTC.